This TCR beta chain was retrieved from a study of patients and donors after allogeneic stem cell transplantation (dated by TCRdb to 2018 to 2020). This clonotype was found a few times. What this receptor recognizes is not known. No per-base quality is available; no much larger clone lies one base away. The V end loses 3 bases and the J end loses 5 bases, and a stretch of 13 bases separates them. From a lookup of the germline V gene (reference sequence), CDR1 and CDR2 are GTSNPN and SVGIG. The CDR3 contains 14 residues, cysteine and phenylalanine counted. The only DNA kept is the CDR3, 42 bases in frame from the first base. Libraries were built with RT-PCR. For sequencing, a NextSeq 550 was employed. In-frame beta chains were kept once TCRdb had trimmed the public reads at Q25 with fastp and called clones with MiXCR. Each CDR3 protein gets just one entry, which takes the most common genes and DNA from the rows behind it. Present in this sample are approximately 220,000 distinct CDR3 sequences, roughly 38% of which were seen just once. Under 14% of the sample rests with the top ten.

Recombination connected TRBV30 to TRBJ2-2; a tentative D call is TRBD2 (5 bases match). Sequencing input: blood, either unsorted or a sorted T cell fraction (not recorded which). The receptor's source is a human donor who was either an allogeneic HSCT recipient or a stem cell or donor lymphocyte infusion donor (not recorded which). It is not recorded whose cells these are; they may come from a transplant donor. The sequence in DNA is TGTGCCTGGAGGTCGGACCCGGGGACCGGGGAGCTGTTTTTT. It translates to CAWRSDPGTGELFF. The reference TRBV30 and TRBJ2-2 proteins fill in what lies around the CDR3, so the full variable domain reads SQTIHQWPATLVQPVGSPLSLECTVEGTSNPNLYWYRQAAGRGLQLLFYSVGIGQISSEVPQNLSASRPQDRQFILSSKKLLLSDSGFYLCAWRSDPGTGELFFGEGSRLTVL.